This record covers a single T cell receptor (beta chain). These data are taken from a study of control samples from healthy donors and cancer patients. Generated by immunoSEQ multiplex PCR, the TCRdb table keeps only in-frame clones and is missing some. The table includes over 100,000 clones, approximately 90% detected once. The sequence was obtained from a woman aged 50 to 60 in good health. The sample consisted of blood.

CDR3 residues: CAFRTDTQYF. In DNA form, the CDR3 reads TGTGCCTTCCGCACAGATACGCAGTATTTT. The rearrangement uses TRBV30 and TRBJ2-3; D uncertain. This CDR3 spans 10 amino acids. Trimming took 7 bases from V and 1 from J, leaving 3 bases between them. CDR1 is GTSNPN and CDR2 is SVGIG in the germline V gene (reference sequence).